The clone carrying this TCR beta chain was counted a few times. Its antigen is as yet unknown. J gave up 4 bases and V 4 bases, and 7 bases lay outside the gene matches. The CDR3 totals 15 residues. Looked up from germline, CDR1 is SGHNT and CDR2 is YYREEE (reference sequence). The data were obtained in a study of PD-1 blockade in classical Hodgkin lymphoma. The time point is: cycle 4 day 1 (C4D1), after around six weeks of nivolumab. Each patient's relapse followed autologous stem cell transplantation, and brentuximab vedotin exposure varied. Thawed PBMCs underwent magnetic negative selection to yield purified CD4+ T cells. Patients showed best responses of complete response, partial response or progressive disease. The repertoire was sequenced with immunoSEQ multiplex PCR; TCRdb's copy has only in-frame clones and lacks some. The table includes over 9,000 clones, approximately 80% detected once. General study findings and limits: Complete responders' baseline diversity resembled that of newly diagnosed patients. Relapsed/refractory patients reportedly had lower baseline diversity than newly diagnosed patients.

This material consisted of CD4+ T cells from blood, taken before the fourth cycle of nivolumab. This chain uses TRBV5-4 with TRBJ2-5, with TRBD1 matching 10 bases. This receptor was taken from a human donor with classical Hodgkin lymphoma. The CDR3 here is CASSPSTGGGETQYF. In nucleotides, the CDR3 is TGTGCCAGCAGCCCCTCGACAGGGGGCGGAGAGACCCAGTACTTC.